One and the same sample provided the 27 T cell receptor beta chains below, sequenced in a study of beta chain features in type 1 diabetes. Expressed TCRB transcripts were sequenced, since all the RNA that had been isolated was reverse transcribed. Sequencing was performed with immunoSEQ multiplex PCR; in TCRdb, only in-frame clones are kept and a portion is missing. The sample has approximately 150,000 clones, about 9.1% seen once. Sequencing was done on a sample of central memory CD4+ T cells from blood. These receptors were obtained from a young woman in good health.

This clone is a singleton in its sample. The chain uses TRBV7-9 and TRBJ1-3; 9 nucleotides line up with TRBD1. V was clipped by 5 bases and J by 2 bases; unmatched bases: 7. CDR3 length: 16 residues. Germline loops: CDR1 SEHNR, CDR2 FQNEAQ (reference sequence). This CDR3 reads CASSPPGTGTGNTIYF. The CDR3 coding sequence is TGTGCCAGCAGCCCCCCCGGGACAGGGACTGGAAACACCATATATTTT.

This chain connects TRBV4-3 to TRBJ1-5; tentative D call: TRBD1 (6 bases). This CDR3 spans 17 amino acids. Germline CDR1 reads LGHNA; CDR2 reads YSLEER. V was clipped by 3 bases and J by 0 bases, with 15 bases between them. The CDR3 here is CASSHSTGPPSNQPQHF. The CDR3 nucleotides are TGCGCCAGCAGCCATTCTACAGGGCCCCCTAGCAATCAGCCCCAGCATTTT.

Concerning this clone itself: The same CDR3 is also encoded by other DNA sequences in this sample. The chain combines TRBV7-2 with TRBJ2-7; D may be TRBD1 (5 bases). The V and J ends lost 2 bases and 3 bases respectively, with 5 bases between them. The germline V gene has CDR1 SGHTA and CDR2 FQGNSA. The CDR3 has 12 residues. The CDR3 here is CASSLTGYEQYF. The DNA of the CDR3 is TGTGCCAGCAGCTTAACAGGCTACGAGCAGTACTTC.

The chain couples TRBV19 to TRBJ2-5, with TRBD1 matching over 9 bases. This CDR3 comprises 15 residues. Germline loops: CDR1 LNHDA, CDR2 SQIVND (reference sequence). Trimming took 7 bases from V and 7 from J; bases not matched to a gene: 13. CDR3 sequence (DNA): TGTGCCAGTACTTCCGGGACAGGGTCTTTTGGGACCCAGTACTTC. This encodes CASTSGTGSFGTQYF. Drawing the rest from reference TRBV19 and TRBJ2-5, the complete variable domain is DGGITQSPKYLFRKEGQNVTLSCEQNLNHDAMYWYRQDPGQGLRLIYYSQIVNDFQKGDIAEGYSVSREKKESFPLTVTSAQKNPTAFYLCASTSGTGSFGTQYFGPGTRLLVL.

The genes are TRBV6-6 and TRBJ1-2, with TRBD1 as a possible D gene (5 bases). The CDR3 has 15 residues. From germline, CDR1 is MNHNY and CDR2 SVGAGI (reference sequence). Between the trimmed V and J ends, which lost 4 bases and 2 bases, there was a span of 14 bases. DNA for the CDR3: TGTGCCAGCAGTTCCCCGCGGGAGGGGAACTATGGCTACACCTTC. Its translation: CASSSPREGNYGYTF.

This clone was observed a handful of times. The chain carries TRBV4-1 and TRBJ2-3, with 12 bases matching TRBD2. Germline CDR1 is MGHRA and CDR2 is YSYEKL. The CDR3 totals 20 residues. J was trimmed by 2 bases and V by 1 base; bases with no gene match: 13. In DNA, the CDR3 is TGCGCCAGCAGCCAAGGGCTAGCGGGAGGGCCCGTTACATCCACAGATACGCAGTATTTT. This sequence encodes CASSQGLAGGPVTSTDTQYF.

This sequence joins TRBV29-1 and TRBJ1-1; D may be TRBD1 (5 bases). Germline V gene data show CDR1 as SQVTM and CDR2 as ANQGSEA. V lost 7 bases, J lost 1 base, and 13 bases lay in between. The CDR3 runs 13 residues. CDR3 sequence: CSASKTENTEAFF. CDR3 DNA: TGCAGCGCCTCAAAGACAGAGAACACTGAAGCTTTCTTT.

The genes are TRBV29-1 and TRBJ2-3; 10 bases align to TRBD2. CDR1 and CDR2 (germline): SQVTM, ANQGSEA. The CDR3 is made up of 13 amino acids. J was trimmed by 10 bases and V by 2 bases; bases with no gene match: 6. Here the CDR3 DNA reads TGCAGCGTTGAACGGCTAGCGGGGGAAGCGCAGTATTTT. It yields the protein CSVERLAGEAQYF.

The J gene is TRBJ2-3, the V gene TRBV7-2, with D tentatively TRBD2 (6 bases). The germline gives CDR1 SGHTA, CDR2 FQGNSA. V was shortened by 4 bases and J by 3 bases, with 14 bases between the two germline ends. The CDR3 totals 15 residues. Written as DNA, the CDR3 is TGTGCCAGCAGCTCAAGTCTTCTAGCGACAGATACGCAGTATTTT. Translated: CASSSSLLATDTQYF.

The chain joins TRBV12-5 to TRBJ2-3; perhaps TRBD2 as D (6 bases). Trimming removed 3 bases at V and 0 bases at J, with 7 bases between. The germline V gene encodes CDR1 LGHNT and CDR2 FRNRAP. The CDR3 length is 14 residues. CDR3 region: CASGFGGSTDTQYF. The CDR3 DNA sequence: TGTGCTAGTGGTTTTGGGGGGAGCACAGATACGCAGTATTTT.

This clone occurred a few times. DNA for the CDR3: TGTGCCAGCAGCTTTGGTGGATTACCCCGCGGCCCTGAAGCTTTCTTT. It encodes CASSFGGLPRGPEAFF. The chain employs TRBV7-2 and TRBJ1-1; no definite D call. This CDR3 region has 16 residues. The germline V and J ends were trimmed by 3 bases and 6 bases, with 20 bases remaining between them. Germline V gene lookup returns CDR1 SGHTA and CDR2 FQGNSA.

This clone has just a few counts. The rearrangement links TRBV11-2 to TRBJ2-7; 8 bases agree with TRBD1. This CDR3 has 14 amino acids. Losses at the gene ends were 5 bases for V and 3 bases for J; bases not matched to a gene: 6. Germline V gives CDR1 SGHAT, CDR2 FQNNGV. Written as DNA, the CDR3 is TGTGCCAGCAGCGCGGGACAGGACGTCTACGAGCAGTACTTC. Encoded protein: CASSAGQDVYEQYF.

The rearrangement uses TRBV11-2 and TRBJ1-5; the D gene is possibly TRBD1 (5 bases). Trimming took off 1 base at V and 7 bases at J, with 8 bases between the two ends. The CDR3 consists of 13 residues. CDR1 is SGHAT, CDR2 FQNNGV, per germline. The CDR3 coding sequence is TGTGCCAGCAGCTTAGGGGGCGCCCAGCCCCAGCATTTT. Protein: CASSLGGAQPQHF.

This clone is a singleton in its sample. The genes are TRBV21-1 and TRBJ2-3; the table's D call TRBD1 went unverified against the DNA. TRBV21-1 is annotated as a pseudogene. The CDR3 extends over 17 amino acids. The CDR3 is CASSKEFPGESTDTQYF. The CDR3 DNA reads TGTGCCAGCAGCAAAGAGTTCCCAGGGGAGAGCACAGATACGCAGTATTTT.

The J gene is TRBJ1-2, the V gene TRBV27; 7 nucleotides agree with TRBD1. The CDR3 is made up of 14 amino acids. CDR1 MNHEY and CDR2 SMNVEV come from the germline V gene (reference sequence). J lost 6 bases, V lost 7 bases, and 11 bases had no gene match. The CDR3 is CASTATGLNHGYTF. The CDR3 bases are TGTGCCAGCACCGCGACAGGGCTGAACCATGGCTACACCTTC.

CDR3 coding DNA: TGTGCCAGCAGTCTGGGACAATATGGCTACACCTTC. Protein product: CASSLGQYGYTF. This rearrangement joins TRBV28 to TRBJ1-2; the D gene is possibly TRBD1 (6 bases). The V gene lost 5 bases and the J gene lost 5 bases, with 9 bases spanning the gap. The CDR3 is 12 amino acids. Looked up from germline, CDR1 is MDHEN and CDR2 is SYDVKM.

The V and J genes are TRBV30 and TRBJ2-3; 11 positions match TRBD2. Germline CDR1 reads GTSNPN; CDR2 reads SVGIG (reference sequence). The CDR3 covers 13 residues. V lost 4 bases and J lost 14; bases outside the gene matches: 11. CDR3 residues: CAWKISGGANMYF. The DNA for the CDR3 is TGTGCCTGGAAGATTAGCGGGGGGGCAAACATGTATTTT.

This clone showed up just a few times. This chain links TRBV30 with TRBJ2-5; 9 bases line up with TRBD2. Germline assignment: CDR1 GTSNPN and CDR2 SVGIG (reference sequence). The V and J ends lost 2 bases and 3 bases, in that order; junction bases with no gene match: 10. CDR3 size: 16 residues. CDR3 residues: CAWSRLGLASEETQYF. For the CDR3, the DNA is TGTGCCTGGAGTAGACTCGGACTAGCGAGTGAAGAGACCCAGTACTTC.

The chain carries TRBV11-2 and TRBJ1-2, with no clear D. Germline values: CDR1 SGHAT, CDR2 FQNNGV. V was clipped by 4 bases and J by 4 bases, with 16 bases between them. CDR3 length equals 15 residues. CDR3 coding DNA: TGTGCCAGCAGCTCCGCCGGCGAGCGGGCCTATGGCTACACCTTC. It specifies CASSSAGERAYGYTF.

The chain carries TRBV2 and TRBJ1-5; weak D call: TRBD1 (5 bases). This CDR3 has 15 amino acids. Trimming removed 4 bases at V and 4 bases at J, with 14 bases between. Germline V gene data show CDR1 as SNHLY and CDR2 as FYNNEI. The CDR3 spells CASSARALPNQPQHF. The CDR3 DNA sequence: TGTGCCAGCAGTGCCAGGGCACTTCCTAATCAGCCCCAGCATTTT.

In its sample, this clone was seen a few times. The V and J genes are TRBV9 and TRBJ1-2; D is unclear. The V gene's germline CDR1 is SGDLS and CDR2 YYNGEE. The length of the CDR3 is 14 residues. The V gene lost 0 bases and the J gene lost 7 bases, with 13 bases spanning the gap. The CDR3 DNA sequence: TGTGCCAGCAGCGTAGAAGAGGGAATAGGTGGCTACACCTTC. Encoded protein: CASSVEEGIGGYTF.

This clone has only a few counts. The gene calls are TRBV4-1 and TRBJ2-4, with TRBD2 as a possible D gene (6 bases). The V gene lost 0 bases and the J gene lost 1 base, with 13 bases spanning the gap. Germline loops: CDR1 MGHRA, CDR2 YSYEKL. This CDR3 is 17 amino acids long. The CDR3 here is CASSQDSVAAAKNIQYF. The CDR3, as DNA: TGCGCCAGCAGCCAAGATTCGGTAGCGGCGGCCAAAAACATTCAGTACTTC.

The chain combines TRBV7-8 with TRBJ2-1; 9 nucleotides align to TRBD2. Trimming cost V 4 bases and J 0 bases; bases outside gene matches: 19. CDR1 and CDR2 (germline): SGHVS, FQNEAQ. The CDR3 totals 21 residues. CDR3 nucleotides: TGTGCCAGCAGCTCCCGATACCAACGGGCGGGGGGGCAGAGCTCCTACAATGAGCAGTTCTTC. Its translation: CASSSRYQRAGGQSSYNEQFF.

The sample holds a few counts of this clone. The V gene is TRBV2, the J gene TRBJ1-2; D call uncertain. The CDR3 spans 13 residues. The V gene lost 6 bases and the J gene lost 4 bases, with 12 bases spanning the gap. The germline V gene encodes CDR1 SNHLY and CDR2 FYNNEI. The CDR3 region has the DNA TGTGCCAGCAGGCGGGGTTCAGGCTATGGCTACACCTTC. Encoded protein: CASRRGSGYGYTF.

The V gene is TRBV5-5, the J gene TRBJ1-5; D unresolved. This CDR3 has 13 amino acids. CDR1 SGHKS and CDR2 YYEKEE come from the germline V gene (reference sequence). The V end was cut by 2 bases, the J end by 5 bases, with 8 bases between. The CDR3 DNA follows: TGTGCCAGCAGCTTACAAGATGATCAGCCCCAGCATTTT. This translates into CASSLQDDQPQHF.

The table lists this clone with a few counts. This chain joins TRBV12-5 and TRBJ2-1; D perhaps matches TRBD1 (5 bases). There are 15 residues in the CDR3. The ends were cut back, 7 bases at V and 4 bases at J, with 17 bases in the middle. Germline V gene data show CDR1 as LGHNT and CDR2 as FRNRAP. This CDR3 is CASALQGRQYNEQFF. CDR3 bases: TGTGCTAGTGCCCTTCAGGGAAGGCAATACAATGAGCAGTTCTTC.

The V gene is TRBV6-1, the J gene TRBJ2-1; 8 positions match TRBD1. The junction had 7 bases not matched to a gene; V was cut back by 5 bases and J by 4 bases. The germline CDR1 and CDR2 sequences are MNHNS and SASEGT. The length of the CDR3 is 15 residues. CDR3 DNA sequence: TGTGCCAGCAGTTTGGACAGGGCCGGGTACAATGAGCAGTTCTTC. As protein: CASSLDRAGYNEQFF.